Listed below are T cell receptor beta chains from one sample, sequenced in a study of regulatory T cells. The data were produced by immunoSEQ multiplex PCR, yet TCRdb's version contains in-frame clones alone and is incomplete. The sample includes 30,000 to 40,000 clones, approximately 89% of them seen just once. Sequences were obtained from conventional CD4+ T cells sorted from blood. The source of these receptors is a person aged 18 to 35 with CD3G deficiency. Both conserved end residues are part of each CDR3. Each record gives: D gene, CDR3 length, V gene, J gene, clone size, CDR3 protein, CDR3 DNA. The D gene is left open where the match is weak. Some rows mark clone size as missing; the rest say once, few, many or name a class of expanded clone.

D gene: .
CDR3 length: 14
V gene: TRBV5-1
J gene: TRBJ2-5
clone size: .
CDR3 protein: CASSLGQEDQTQYF
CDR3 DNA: TGCGCCAGCAGCTTGGGACAGGAGGACCAGACCCAGTACTTC

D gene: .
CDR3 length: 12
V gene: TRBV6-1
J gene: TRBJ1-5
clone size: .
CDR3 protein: CASSEQSQPQHF
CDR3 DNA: TGTGCCAGCAGTGAACAAAGTCAGCCCCAGCATTTT

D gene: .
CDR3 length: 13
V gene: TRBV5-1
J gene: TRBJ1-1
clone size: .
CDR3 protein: CASRTGPNTEAFF
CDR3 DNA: TGCGCCAGCAGAACGGGCCCGAACACTGAAGCTTTCTTT

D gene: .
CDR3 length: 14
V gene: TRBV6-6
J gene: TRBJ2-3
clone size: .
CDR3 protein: CASSAPPSAHTQYF
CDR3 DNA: TGTGCCAGCAGTGCCCCCCCAAGCGCGCATACGCAGTATTTT

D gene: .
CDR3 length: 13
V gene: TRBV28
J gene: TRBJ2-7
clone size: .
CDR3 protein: CASSHAPGYEQYF
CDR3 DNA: TGTGCCAGCAGTCATGCCCCGGGATACGAGCAGTACTTC

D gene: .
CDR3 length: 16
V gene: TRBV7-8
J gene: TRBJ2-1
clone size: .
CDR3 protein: CAGSLSLVEEYNEQFF
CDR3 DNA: TGTGCCGGCAGCTTATCTCTTGTTGAAGAATACAATGAGCAGTTCTTC

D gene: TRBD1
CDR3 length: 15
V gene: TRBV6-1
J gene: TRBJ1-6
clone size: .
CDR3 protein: CASSEEGQGSAPLHF
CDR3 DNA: TGTGCCAGCAGTGAAGAGGGACAGGGGTCGGCACCCCTCCACTTT

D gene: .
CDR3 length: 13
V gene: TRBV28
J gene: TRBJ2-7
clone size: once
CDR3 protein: CASRRPGTIEQYF
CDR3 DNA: TGTGCCAGCAGAAGGCCCGGTACGATCGAGCAGTACTTC

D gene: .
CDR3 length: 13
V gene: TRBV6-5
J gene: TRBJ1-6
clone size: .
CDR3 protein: CASSYRGNSPLHF
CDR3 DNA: TGTGCCAGCAGTTACAGGGGGAATTCACCCCTCCACTTT

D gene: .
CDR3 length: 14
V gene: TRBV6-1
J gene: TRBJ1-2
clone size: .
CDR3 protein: CASSEEGGLQGYTF
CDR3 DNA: TGTGCCAGCAGTGAAGAAGGGGGGCTGCAGGGCTACACCTTC

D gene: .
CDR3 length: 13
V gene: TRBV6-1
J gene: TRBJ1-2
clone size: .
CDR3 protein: CASSPTGFTSYTF
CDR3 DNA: TGTGCCAGCAGTCCCACAGGGTTTACGAGCTACACCTTC

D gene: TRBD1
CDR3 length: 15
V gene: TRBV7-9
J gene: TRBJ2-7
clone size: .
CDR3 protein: CASSLGQGIIDEQYF
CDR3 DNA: TGTGCCAGCAGCTTGGGACAGGGAATAATTGACGAGCAGTACTTC

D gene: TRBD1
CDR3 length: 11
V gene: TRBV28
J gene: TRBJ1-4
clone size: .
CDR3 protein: CASSPGGKLFF
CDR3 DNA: TGTGCCAGCAGCCCAGGGGGAAAACTGTTTTTT

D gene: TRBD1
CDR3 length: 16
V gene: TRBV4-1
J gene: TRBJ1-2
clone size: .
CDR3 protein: CASSRGWGQGEDGYTF
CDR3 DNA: TGCGCCAGCAGCCGGGGCTGGGGACAGGGGGAGGATGGCTACACCTTC